Included here is one TCR beta chain sequence, with context. Its antigen is unidentified. Data came from immunoSEQ multiplex PCR; TCRdb stores just in-frame clones and leaves some out. This table has approximately 150,000 clones, about 87% appearing once. The CDR3 has 15 residues. Germline loops: CDR1 KGHSY, CDR2 FQNENV. After removal of 7 bases from V and 2 bases from J, the junction contained 7 bases not matched to a gene. This specimen belongs to a study of radiation and T cells in renal cell carcinoma. Study context: Nephrectomy followed 15 Gy stereotactic body radiation by 4 weeks. Study conclusions and caveats: Top tumor clonotypes rose in blood 2 weeks post-radiation, then contracted.

Time point reported: baseline pretreatment blood. Stated treatment: 15 Gy SBRT to primary tumor, nephrectomy 4 weeks later. Blood was sampled at baseline, 2 weeks and 4 weeks after SBRT. V and J are TRBV16 and TRBJ2-2; 7 bases match TRBD1. The origin of this receptor is a woman in her sixties or seventies with renal cell carcinoma. Sequenced here: blood, sampled from a patient whose treatment included radiotherapy and nephrectomy. The CDR3 DNA reads as TGTGCCAGCAACCTAGGGACAGTTAACACCGGGGAGCTGTTTTTT. Its translation: CASNLGTVNTGELFF.